The clone carrying this T cell receptor delta chain was detected a few times. The ends were cut back, 3 bases at V and 2 bases at J, with 16 bases in the middle. The CDR3 is 18 amino acids. Germline V gives CDR1 GEAIGNYY, CDR2 EKD. These data belong to a study of gamma-delta chains in newborns, infants, children. Study-level background: Microbial exposure reportedly drives polyclonal innate γδ T cell expansion after birth.

TCRdb reapplied CATT to the reads. Of 6,500 to 8,500 delta-chain clones listed, about 11% are singletons. Sequenced: blood. This sequence was found in a child who was a newborn, infant or young child, either healthy, febrile or measles-vaccinated (not recorded which). This rearrangement joins TRDV2 to TRDJ3, with TRDD3 as a possible D gene (5 bases). CDR3 region: CACDFGDHLTWDTRQMFF. CDR3 bases: TGTGCCTGTGACTTCGGGGACCACCTCACCTGGGACACCCGACAGATGTTTTTC.